A single sample gave rise to the 18 T cell receptor beta chains below, sequenced in a study of T cell changes during pregnancy in multiple sclerosis. The data were produced by immunoSEQ multiplex PCR, yet TCRdb's version contains in-frame clones alone and is incomplete. The sample lists 55,000 to 70,000 clones; 90% to 95% were seen once. The sequencing used peripheral blood, collected in the second trimester of pregnancy. The source of these receptors is a female donor in good health, enrolled as a control in a pregnancy study.

This chain links TRBV28 with TRBJ1-3; 8 nucleotides align to TRBD1. The V and J ends lost 1 base and 4 bases, in that order; junction bases with no gene match: 6. Germline V gene sequence: CDR1 MDHEN, CDR2 SYDVKM. This CDR3 is 16 amino acids long. Here the CDR3 reads CASSLLPGGVGNTIYF. The CDR3 DNA reads TGTGCCAGCAGTTTATTACCAGGGGGCGTCGGAAACACCATATATTTT. Variable domain in full (rest from reference TRBV28 and TRBJ1-3): DVKVTQSSRYLVKRTGEKVFLECVQDMDHENMFWYRQDPGLGLRLIYFSYDVKMKEKGDIPEGYSVSREKKERFSLILESASTNQTSMYLCASSLLPGGVGNTIYFGEGSWLTVV.

The chain carries TRBV9 and TRBJ1-2; the match to TRBD1 covers 10 bases. Germline V gene lookup returns CDR1 SGDLS and CDR2 YYNGEE. The CDR3 extends over 14 amino acids. Germline trimming cut 4 bases from V and 3 bases from J; bases unmatched to any gene: 3. The CDR3 protein is CASSLGQGDYGYTF. The CDR3 region has the DNA TGTGCCAGCAGCCTTGGACAGGGGGACTATGGCTACACCTTC.

As concerns this clone: The identical CDR3 is also encoded by other nucleotide sequences in the sample. The J gene is TRBJ2-5, the V gene TRBV28, with D unresolved. Germline V gene sequence: CDR1 MDHEN, CDR2 SYDVKM. V lost 2 bases to trimming and J lost 5 bases, with 3 bases between them. There are 11 residues in the CDR3. The CDR3 nucleotides are TGTGCCAGCAGTTTACGGGAGACCCAGTACTTC. Translating it yields CASSLRETQYF.

DNA for the CDR3: TGCGCCAGCAGCTTGGACAGGCCAAACTCTGGGGCCAACGTCCTGACTTTC. Residues: CASSLDRPNSGANVLTF. The chain has TRBV5-1 and TRBJ2-6, with a possible D match to TRBD1 (5 bases). The germline V gene encodes CDR1 SGHRS and CDR2 YFSETQ. The CDR3 covers 17 residues. Trimming cost V 0 bases and J 0 bases, with 10 bases left between them. Variable domain in full (rest from reference TRBV5-1 and TRBJ2-6): KAGVTQTPRYLIKTRGQQVTLSCSPISGHRSVSWYQQTPGQGLQFLFEYFSETQRNKGNFPGRFSGRQFSNSRSEMNVSTLELGDSALYLCASSLDRPNSGANVLTFGAGSRLTVL.

The chain recombines TRBV9 with TRBJ1-3; D might be TRBD1 (5 bases). Germline assignment: CDR1 SGDLS and CDR2 YYNGEE. This CDR3 spans 16 amino acids. V was shortened by 0 bases and J by 2 bases, with 12 bases between the two germline ends. CDR3 in amino acids: CASSVDGGTAGNTIYF. DNA for the CDR3: TGTGCCAGCAGCGTAGATGGAGGGACGGCTGGAAACACCATATATTTT.

With regard to this clone: Its ends do not fully match the called genes, so a read error is possible. The V call is TRBV5-4, the J call TRBJ2-3, with 9 bases that match TRBD2. CDR1 is SGHNT, CDR2 YYREEE, per germline (reference sequence). The CDR3 contains 16 residues. CDR3: CASNLRLAENTDTQYF. The CDR3 region has the DNA TGTGCCAGCAACTTGCGACTAGCGGAGAACACAGATACGCAGTATTTT.

This sequence joins TRBV5-6 and TRBJ2-1; TRBD1 matches at 7 bases. The CDR3 loop spans 16 amino acids. V trimming: 5 bases; J trimming: 3 bases; junction bases outside the gene matches: 11. CDR1 is SGHDT and CDR2 is YYEEEE in the germline V gene. In nucleotides, the CDR3 is TGTGCCAGCAGTTTCGAACCGGGACAGAGCTACAATGAGCAGTTCTTC. Protein product: CASSFEPGQSYNEQFF.

The gene calls are TRBV19 and TRBJ1-1; possibly TRBD1 for D (5 bases). The V gene lost 5 bases and the J gene lost 5 bases, with 18 bases spanning the gap. The CDR3 contains 15 residues. CDR1 is LNHDA and CDR2 is SQIVND in the germline V gene (reference sequence). The CDR3 coding sequence is TGTGCCAGTAGTGCACAGTTTTGGGGCGGAACTGAAGCTTTCTTT. It encodes CASSAQFWGGTEAFF.

This sequence joins TRBV4-1 and TRBJ2-7; a weak D match, TRBD1 (6 bases). The CDR3 contains 16 residues. Trimming removed 0 bases at V and 0 bases at J, with 12 bases between. The germline gives CDR1 MGHRA, CDR2 YSYEKL. CDR3 bases: TGCGCCAGCAGCCAAGAGGGGGCGGGTGGCTCCTACGAGCAGTACTTC. It translates to CASSQEGAGGSYEQYF.

This chain uses TRBV28 with TRBJ1-1; 8 nucleotides align to TRBD1. From germline, CDR1 is MDHEN and CDR2 SYDVKM. Germline trimming cut 10 bases from V and 0 bases from J; bases unmatched to any gene: 7. This CDR3 contains 14 residues. DNA for the CDR3: TGTGCCACCTTGACAGGGGCCCTGAACACTGAAGCTTTCTTT. Protein product: CATLTGALNTEAFF.

V is TRBV30 and J is TRBJ1-3; D is undetermined. This CDR3 has 15 residues. The V end was cut by 1 base, the J end by 0 bases, with 10 bases between. The germline V gene has CDR1 GTSNPN and CDR2 SVGIG (reference sequence). The CDR3 nucleotides are TGTGCCTGGAGTGCCCGACTGTCCTCTGGAAACACCATATATTTT. Translated: CAWSARLSSGNTIYF.

V usage is TRBV2 and J usage is TRBJ2-1, with 13 bases aligning to TRBD2. The CDR3 runs 16 residues. The germline V gene has CDR1 SNHLY and CDR2 FYNNEI. Trimming removed 7 bases from V and 6 bases from J; junction bases left unmatched: 9. CDR3 sequence: CASITGLAGVSNEQFF. CDR3 nucleotides: TGTGCCAGCATCACTGGACTAGCGGGAGTGAGCAATGAGCAGTTCTTC.

The rearrangement links TRBV5-3 to TRBJ2-7, with D perhaps matching TRBD1 (6 bases). TRBV5-3 is labeled an ORF, and its function is uncertain. The CDR3 runs 16 residues. Trimming pared 4 bases from V and 1 base from J, leaving 18 bases between. The CDR3 DNA reads as TGTGCCAGAAGCGCCGACTTAGAGGGGGATTCCTACGAGCAGTACTTC. Its translation: CARSADLEGDSYEQYF.

This chain connects TRBV18 to TRBJ1-3, with D unresolved. This CDR3 comprises 13 residues. Germline V gene data show CDR1 as KGHSH and CDR2 as LQKENI. V gave up 2 bases and J gave up 2 bases, with 4 bases separating them. This CDR3 is CASSPSAGNTIYF. In DNA form, the CDR3 reads TGTGCCAGCTCACCAAGCGCTGGAAACACCATATATTTT.

This chain joins TRBV2 and TRBJ2-2; no reliable D call. Looked up from germline, CDR1 is SNHLY and CDR2 is FYNNEI. The CDR3 runs to 16 residues. V lost 7 bases and J lost 1, with 16 bases in between. Here the CDR3 DNA reads TGTGCCAGCACCATCCCCCCTCCGGGGAACACCGGGGAGCTGTTTTTT. As protein: CASTIPPPGNTGELFF.

The chain is built from TRBV2 and TRBJ2-1; tentative D call: TRBD2 (5 bases). CDR1 SNHLY and CDR2 FYNNEI come from the germline V gene. The CDR3 length is 16 residues. V lost 7 bases and J lost 7, with 23 bases in between. DNA of the CDR3: TGTGCCAGCAACCAGCGGACTTTCACGGTTGGAAATGAGCAGTTCTTC. Amino acid sequence: CASNQRTFTVGNEQFF.

The chain couples TRBV4-1 to TRBJ1-2, with 7 bases lining up with TRBD1. CDR1 and CDR2 (germline): MGHRA, YSYEKL. The V gene end was trimmed by 7 bases and the J gene end by 1 base; junction bases not matched to a gene: 12. The CDR3 runs 16 residues. CDR3 amino acids: CASTRQGVGVNYGYTF. CDR3 bases: TGCGCCAGCACCCGACAGGGCGTCGGGGTTAACTATGGCTACACCTTC.

In its sample, this clone was seen once. The rearrangement uses TRBV27 and TRBJ1-1; the D is unclear. Germline CDR1 is MNHEY and CDR2 is SMNVEV (reference sequence). V was shortened by 2 bases and J by 2 bases, with 12 bases between the two germline ends. This CDR3 has 15 residues. CDR3 sequence reads: CASSLEAQRNTEAFF. The DNA for the CDR3 is TGTGCCAGCAGTTTAGAGGCCCAACGTAACACTGAAGCTTTCTTT.